This is a list of T cell receptor beta chains from one sample in a study of blood T cell repertoires in COVID-19. The table came from immunoSEQ multiplex PCR; TCRdb's copy has only in-frame clones and leaves some out. Of 300,000 to 350,000 clones listed, around 90% are singletons. The specimen was PBMCs or T cells enriched from blood (not recorded which). The receptors originated from a woman aged 18 to 35 who had recovered from COVID-19. The CDR3 runs from the conserved cysteine through the conserved F or W. D genes are given only for firm matches. A row's size may be missing; if present it is once, few, many or a size class.

v_gene	d_gene	abundance	j_gene	CDR3nt	CDR3aa
TRBV4-2	.	.	TRBJ2-1	TGTGCCAGCAGCCAAGTATCTAGCGATGAGCAGTTCTTC	CASSQVSSDEQFF
TRBV10-2	TRBD2	.	TRBJ2-1	TGCGCCAGCAGTGATCCTCCTCTAGCGGTCTCCTACAATGAGCAGTTCTTC	CASSDPPLAVSYNEQFF
TRBV18	TRBD2	.	TRBJ2-7	TGTGCCAGCTCACAGGGACTAGCCTACGAGCAGTACTTC	CASSQGLAYEQYF
TRBV6-5	.	.	TRBJ1-3	TGTGCCAGCAGTCCCCAGGGTCACGCTGGAAACACCATATATTTT	CASSPQGHAGNTIYF
TRBV28	.	.	TRBJ2-3	TGTGCCAGCAGTTTGTTAACAGATACGCAGTATTTT	CASSLLTDTQYF
TRBV7-2	TRBD1	.	TRBJ1-4	TGTGCCAGCAGCTTAGAGGGGGACAGGGGGTTGGTAACTAATGAAAAACTGTTTTTT	CASSLEGDRGLVTNEKLFF
TRBV19	TRBD1	.	TRBJ1-3	TGTGCCAGTAGGCACCAGGGGGCTGGAAACACCATATATTTT	CASRHQGAGNTIYF
TRBV28	.	few	TRBJ1-4	TGTGCCAGCAGTCCCGCCGGTGGAGCTGAAAAACTGTTTTTT	CASSPAGGAEKLFF
TRBV19	.	.	TRBJ1-3	TGTGCCAGTAGCCCAACCGGGGTCCTCTCTGGAAACACCATATATTTT	CASSPTGVLSGNTIYF
TRBV11-2	TRBD1	.	TRBJ2-7	TGTGCCAGCAGGAATCGACCGGGACAGGGGGACTACGAGCAGTACTTC	CASRNRPGQGDYEQYF
TRBV7-9	.	.	TRBJ2-1	TGTGCCAGCAGCCCCCGCGAGCGCGGGGCCTACAATGAGCAGTTCTTC	CASSPRERGAYNEQFF
TRBV2	TRBD1	.	TRBJ1-2	TGTGCCAGCCGGGACAGGGGGACCCGGGGCTATGGCTACACCTTC	CASRDRGTRGYGYTF
TRBV27	TRBD1	.	TRBJ2-7	TGTGCCAGCAGTTTAATCACAGGGGTCTCCTACGAGCAGTACTTC	CASSLITGVSYEQYF
TRBV15	TRBD1	.	TRBJ1-5	TGTGCCACCAGCAGAGATAACAGGGGGGATCAGCCCCAGCATTTT	CATSRDNRGDQPQHF
TRBV7-2	TRBD2	.	TRBJ2-7	TGTGCCAGCAGCCAGAACCTAGCGGGAGCTCGAGAGCAGTACTTC	CASSQNLAGAREQYF
TRBV6-6	.	once	TRBJ1-2	TGTGCCAGCAGTTACCGGGGGACCCTAAACTATGGCTACACCTTC	CASSYRGTLNYGYTF
TRBV19	.	.	TRBJ1-2	TGTGCCAGTAGCCAAACACCGGGAAACTATGGCTACACCTTC	CASSQTPGNYGYTF
TRBV19	.	.	TRBJ2-3	TGTGCCAGTACCCCCGAGTACACAGATACGCAGTATTTT	CASTPEYTDTQYF
TRBV11-1	.	once	TRBJ1-1	TGTGCCAGCAGCAAAGGACAGCTGAACACTGAAGCTTTCTTT	CASSKGQLNTEAFF
TRBV11-2	.	.	TRBJ1-4	TGTGCCAGCAGCAGAAGGACCGACAGGCGGGAAAAACTGTTTTTT	CASSRRTDRREKLFF
TRBV2	TRBD2	.	TRBJ2-5	TGTGCCAGCATACGGGCTGAGACTAGCGGGGTAGAAGAGACCCAGTACTTC	CASIRAETSGVEETQYF
TRBV7-2	.	once	TRBJ1-1	TGTGCCAGCAGCTTAGCGCCCAATACGGGTACTGAAGCTTTCTTT	CASSLAPNTGTEAFF
TRBV21-1	.	.	TRBJ2-7	TGTGCCAATAGCATGATCGTACAGGGGGCCTATCTTAGTTGTTACGAGCAGTACTTC	CANSMIVQGAYLSCYEQYF